This entry describes one T cell receptor beta chain. Its antigen has not been determined. No much larger clone exists at a distance of one base, and base qualities are not known. The sample is drawn from a study of cytomegalovirus exposure and HLA in healthy donors (dated by TCRdb to about 2017). For context, the study as a whole: According to a later analysis, one platform produced both the approximately 110 validation repertoires and the 670 or so repertoires of the first cohort. The study aimed to test whether cataloging public T cell receptors could reveal signatures of past pathogen exposure. A separate validation cohort of roughly 110 different subjects was used in addition to the roughly 670-subject first cohort. To predict cytomegalovirus infection status, the study combined high-throughput TCR immunosequencing, statistical association of individual TCRs with disease status, and machine learning. Beyond this particular receptor, the publication reports: The validation cohort had no HLA typing available for a later analysis, so co-occurrence within that cohort was assessed over all 120 or so repertoires. It was suggested by the authors that the approach could potentially be generalized to other disease states and immunological phenotypes. In both the original and validation cohorts, the classifier was reported to diagnose cytomegalovirus status with high specificity and sensitivity. In the study, some 160 TCR beta chains were listed as associated with cytomegalovirus. Most TCR sequences were observed very rarely across donors, whereas some public TCRs were present in many individuals. Subsequent analysis determined that TCRs grouped into clusters in the first cohort also showed a tendency toward co-occurrence across the 120 validation repertoires, and about 94% of cluster scores exceeded 0. A few of the identified cytomegalovirus-associated TCR beta chains were confirmed in vitro to be specific for cytomegalovirus antigens.

Trimming takes 7 bases from V and 0 bases from J, and the germline ends sit 10 bases apart. CDR1 SGHVS and CDR2 FQNEAQ were looked up in the germline V gene. From its cysteine to its phenylalanine, the CDR3 spans 15 amino acids. The only DNA kept is the CDR3, 45 bases in frame from the first base. Libraries were built with the immunoSEQ multiplex PCR assay. On the study's bioinformatics: A statistical classification framework was built to diagnose cytomegalovirus status from the catalog of TCR beta chain sequences. As stored in TCRdb, this immuneACCESS dataset retains in-frame rearrangements with V and J assigned. A fraction of the clones does not appear; measured against another copy, unresolved V genes explain less than half of the discrepancy, and the remainder lacks a known reason. V, J and clone size derive from that table, while D and trimming were established from the DNA sequence. Present in this sample are 200,000 to 250,000 clones, over 80% of which were seen just once. Of the sample, around 15% is held by the ten largest clones.

Donors formed part of the validation cohort, which comprised approximately 130 subjects and was distinct from the first cohort of 550 to 850 subjects. Input material: PBMCs. The sequence was collected from a woman aged 30 to 39 in good health and CMV-seropositive. The sequence is built from TRBV7-8 and TRBJ2-6, with no reliable assignment of the D segment. Here the CDR3 is given as CASTSLGSGANVLTF. The sequenced DNA: TGTGCCAGCACCTCCCTCGGCTCTGGGGCCAACGTCCTGACTTTC.